This T cell receptor (beta chain) was sequenced for a study of cytomegalovirus exposure and HLA in healthy donors. Points from the study as a whole: First-cohort TCR clusters were later found to tend to co-occur in the approximately 120 validation repertoires. In vitro confirmation showed a few CMV-associated chains to be CMV antigen specific.

The CDR3 sequence is 16 residues long. Germline CDR1 and CDR2: SQVTM and ANQGSEA. Trimming removed 5 bases at V and 2 bases at J, with 19 bases between. A note on this clone: The antigen remains undetermined.

Clones were sequenced by immunoSEQ multiplex PCR, and TCRdb holds only the in-frame ones, with some missing. Here the sample spans around 200,000 clones, roughly 88% being singletons. The sequencing input was PBMCs. The rearrangement links TRBV29-1 to TRBJ1-3; D gene uncertain. The TCR was taken from a young woman in good health and CMV-seronegative. The CDR3 loop is CSVSLTGLLTGNTIYF. CDR3 DNA sequence: TGCAGCGTTTCTTTGACGGGTCTCCTCACTGGAAACACCATATATTTT.